This paragraph covers one T cell receptor beta chain sequence. The data were taken from a study of blood T cell repertoires in COVID-19. Generated by immunoSEQ multiplex PCR, the TCRdb table keeps only in-frame clones and is missing some. In the table there are just over 70,000 clones, around nine tenths of which are singletons. The CDR3 contains 16 residues. Germline loops: CDR1 MGHRA, CDR2 YSYEKL. Deletions cut 0 bases from V and 7 bases from J, with 16 bases between. This chain uses TRBV4-1 with TRBJ1-3, with D unclear. Material for sequencing was peripheral blood. The sequence was collected from a human donor in a cohort sampled during active COVID-19. The CDR3, as DNA: TGCGCCAGCAGCCAAGATGGGTCAGCCGCGGCGAACACCATATATTTT. This encodes CASSQDGSAAANTIYF.